Following are 20 T cell receptor beta chains from one sample sequenced in a study of T-cell reconstitution after alpha-beta-depleted transplantation in children. Preparing the TCRbeta library involved the use of unique molecular identifiers. TCRdb re-called the PCR reads with MiXCR, one entry per CDR3 protein. The profile shows fewer than 750,000 distinct CDR3 sequences, 23% of them singletons. The input for sequencing was PBMCs, mostly from graft donor cells, taken 360 days after TCRalphabeta/CD19-depleted stem cell transplant. Receptors were obtained from a boy younger than two who had a stem cell transplant for acute myeloid leukemia, so the T cells may come from the graft donor.

This sequence joins TRBV2 and TRBJ2-7, with 8 bases lining up with TRBD2. Germline V gives CDR1 SNHLY, CDR2 FYNNEI. There are 11 residues in the CDR3. The trim removed 8 bases at V and 11 bases at J, leaving 8 bases unmatched. The DNA for the CDR3 is TGTGCCAGCCGGGTAGCGGGGAGGGAGTACGTC. This gives the protein CASRVAGREYV.

There are a few counts of this clonotype. The rearrangement joins TRBV5-1 to TRBJ1-5; D is ambiguous. Germline CDR1 and CDR2: SGHRS and YFSETQ. V was cut by 0 bases and J by 2 bases, with 9 bases left in between. The CDR3 is 15 residues long. The CDR3 DNA is TGCGCCAGCAGCTTGGGGGGAGTTGGCAATCAGCCCCAGCATTTT. It codes for CASSLGGVGNQPQHF.

This clonotype was recorded many times. The chain combines TRBV5-6 with TRBJ2-7; 7 bases map to TRBD1. Germline lookup yields CDR1 SGHDT and CDR2 YYEEEE. This CDR3 contains 12 residues. The V and J ends lost 4 bases and 6 bases, in that order; junction bases with no gene match: 4. The CDR3 nucleotides are TGTGCCAGCAGCCTACCAGGGGGCGAGCAGTACGTC. Its protein is CASSLPGGEQYV.

The chain combines TRBV12-3 or TRBV12-4 with TRBJ2-2; 9 nucleotides match TRBD2. The CDR3 runs 16 residues. V dropped 4 bases and J dropped 5; count of bases not matched to a gene: 8. CDR3: CASSSGRGGRTGELFF. In nucleotides, the CDR3 is TGTGCCAGCAGTTCCGGGCGGGGGGGCCGAACCGGGGAGCTGTTTTTT.

In its sample, this clonotype was seen a few times. V is TRBV2 and J is TRBJ2-3, with 7 bases aligning to TRBD1. The ends lost 4 bases at V and 1 base at J; junction bases unmatched: 5. Germline-derived CDR1 and CDR2 are SNHLY and FYNNEI. The CDR3 has 15 residues. CDR3 sequence: CASSVRQGGTDTQYF. CDR3 DNA sequence: TGTGCCAGCAGTGTACGACAGGGAGGCACAGATACGCAGTATTTT.

This clonotype was seen a few times. This rearrangement joins TRBV12-3 or TRBV12-4 to TRBJ2-3, with TRBD2 identical over 10 bases. V gave up 6 bases and J gave up 6 bases; unmatched junction bases: 9. CDR3 size: 15 residues. As DNA, the CDR3 is TGTGCCAGCAGAACTGCGGCTAGCGGGGGTGATACGCAGTATTTT. Amino acids: CASRTAASGGDTQYF.

This clonotype was recorded many times. The chain is built from TRBV5-1 and TRBJ2-1; possible D gene TRBD1, 5 bases. Between the trimmed V and J ends, which lost 0 bases and 3 bases, there was a span of 13 bases. Germline V CDR1 and CDR2: SGHRS, YFSETQ. The CDR3 loop spans 16 amino acids. The CDR3 sequence is CASSLGGRVNYNEQFF. The DNA of the CDR3 is TGCGCCAGCAGCTTGGGAGGCAGGGTGAACTACAATGAGCAGTTCTTC.

The V gene is TRBV12-3 or TRBV12-4, the J gene TRBJ2-7; the match to TRBD2 covers 13 bases. The CDR3 sequence is 14 residues long. V gave up 6 bases and J gave up 7 bases; unmatched junction bases: 6. CDR3 region: CASSPGLAGWEQYF. The CDR3 DNA reads as TGTGCCAGCAGCCCGGGACTAGCGGGGTGGGAGCAGTACTTC.

This rearrangement joins TRBV10-3 to TRBJ1-6; 12 bases match TRBD1. This CDR3 spans 14 amino acids. The ends lost 10 bases at V and 7 bases at J; junction bases unmatched: 5. Germline V gene sequence: CDR1 ENHRY, CDR2 SYGVKD. CDR3 DNA sequence: TGTGCCACCGCCGGGACAGGGGGCAATTCACCCCTCCACTTT. Translated: CATAGTGGNSPLHF.

This clonotype was observed at least ten times. The chain couples TRBV28 to TRBJ1-6; D possibly corresponds to TRBD1 (5 bases). Germline V CDR1 and CDR2: MDHEN, SYDVKM. The V end lost 2 bases, the J end lost 9 bases, and 8 bases lay between the germline ends. The CDR3 contains 13 residues. This chain's CDR3 is CASSLQGASPLHF. DNA for the CDR3: TGTGCCAGCAGTTTACAGGGAGCTTCACCCCTCCACTTT.

The V gene is TRBV4-3, the J gene TRBJ2-3; unclear D gene. This CDR3 region has 16 residues. Germline-derived CDR1 and CDR2 are LGHNA and YSLEER. With 0 bases removed from V and 0 bases from J, the gap between germline ends came to 10 bases. The CDR3 nucleotides are TGCGCCAGCAGCCAAGATGTCACCGGGAGCACAGATACGCAGTATTTT. Amino acid sequence: CASSQDVTGSTDTQYF.

J is TRBJ2-7 and V is TRBV7-6; the D gene is possibly TRBD1 (6 bases). The CDR3 consists of 13 residues. Trimming cost V 1 base and J 5 bases, with 9 bases left between them. Per the germline V gene, CDR1 is SGHVS and CDR2 is FNYEAQ. In DNA, the CDR3 is TGTGCCAGCAGCTTAGTACAGGGTGACGAGCAGTACGTC. This gives the protein CASSLVQGDEQYV.

This clonotype was observed at least ten times. The chain links TRBV21-1 to TRBJ2-1. TRBV21-1 is recorded as a pseudogene. The length of the CDR3 is 17 residues. The CDR3 here is CASSKEEQDSSYNEQFF. Written as DNA, the CDR3 is TGTGCCAGCAGCAAAGAGGAGCAGGATAGCTCCTACAATGAGCAGTTCTTC.

This clonotype was seen many times. V gene TRBV5-1 combines with J gene TRBJ1-6, with no clear D. The CDR3 covers 15 residues. CDR1 SGHRS and CDR2 YFSETQ come from the germline V gene. V lost 1 base and J 7 bases, leaving 12 bases between the germline ends. CDR3 DNA sequence: TGCGCCAGCAGCTTGAGTGGGTATGGCAATTCACCCCTCCACTTT. As protein: CASSLSGYGNSPLHF. The complete variable domain, with remaining parts taken from reference TRBV5-1 and TRBJ1-6, reads KAGVTQTPRYLIKTRGQQVTLSCSPISGHRSVSWYQQTPGQGLQFLFEYFSETQRNKGNFPGRFSGRQFSNSRSEMNVSTLELGDSALYLCASSLSGYGNSPLHFGNGTRLTVT.

This clonotype was recorded at least ten times. The gene calls are TRBV20-1 and TRBJ1-5; a weak D match, TRBD1 (5 bases). There are 16 residues in the CDR3. The V gene lost 0 bases and the J gene lost 5 bases, with 17 bases spanning the gap. Germline-derived CDR1 and CDR2 are DFQATT and SNEGSKA (reference sequence). In DNA form, the CDR3 reads TGCAGTGCTAGAGATCCGGTTATAAGGGGAGATCAGCCCCAGCATTTT. Protein: CSARDPVIRGDQPQHF.

This clonotype has just a few counts. The CDR3 bases are TGCAGTGCTAGAGAAGGAGCTATGAACACTGAAGCTTTCTTT. Protein: CSAREGAMNTEAFF. The chain is built from TRBV20-1 and TRBJ1-1, with D hard to call. V shed 0 bases and J shed 0 bases, with 8 bases lying between them. CDR1 DFQATT and CDR2 SNEGSKA come from the germline V gene (reference sequence). The length of the CDR3 is 14 residues.

The chain recombines TRBV5-1 with TRBJ2-7, with a weak D call TRBD2 (6 bases). V lost 4 bases to trimming and J lost 7 bases, with 9 bases between them. Germline assignment: CDR1 SGHRS and CDR2 YFSETQ. The length of the CDR3 is 11 residues. Written as DNA, the CDR3 is TGCGCCAGCAGCCACGGGGGAGAGCAGTACGTC. Translation: CASSHGGEQYV.

The chain joins TRBV4-1 to TRBJ2-3; possibly TRBD1 or TRBD2 for D (5 bases each). Germline values: CDR1 MGHRA, CDR2 YSYEKL. CDR3 length: 21 amino acids. The V end lost 0 bases, the J end lost 0 bases, and 25 bases lay between the germline ends. CDR3 protein: CASSQDKGTGQLLYSTDTQYF. The DNA for the CDR3 is TGCGCCAGCAGCCAAGATAAAGGTACGGGGCAGCTTCTATACAGCACAGATACGCAGTATTTT.

This chain connects TRBV5-1 to TRBJ2-1; maybe TRBD2 (5 bases). The CDR3 contains 15 residues. Between the trimmed V and J ends, which lost 0 bases and 3 bases, there was a span of 10 bases. Germline V gene sequence: CDR1 SGHRS, CDR2 YFSETQ. The CDR3 DNA sequence: TGCGCCAGCAGCTTGGGGACGGACTTCTACAATGAGCAGTTCTTC. Translation: CASSLGTDFYNEQFF.

The gene calls are TRBV12-3 or TRBV12-4 and TRBJ2-3; 8 bases map to TRBD2. J lost 2 bases, V lost 3 bases, and 7 bases had no gene match. The CDR3 is 16 residues long. CDR3 sequence (DNA): TGTGCCAGCAGTTTCAGAGTAGCGGGGCCCACAGATACGCAGTATTTT. Protein product: CASSFRVAGPTDTQYF.